This T cell receptor (beta chain) was sequenced for a study of CD8+CD57+ T cells in acquired aplastic anemia. Study background: Isolated CD4+ and CD8+ cells, once sorted, yielded DNA averaging approximately 3 ug.

This clonotype was seen a handful of times. A single base separates this from a much larger clone, so it may be a read error. The CDR3 loop spans 15 amino acids. Germline CDR1 is SGHTA and CDR2 is FQGNSA. TCR beta VDJ and CDR3 profiling used genomic DNA as template. Using its own MiXCR run on the reads, TCRdb lists one record per CDR3 protein. The sample records hundreds of thousands of distinct CDR3 sequences, around 68% being singletons. The receptor was isolated from a human donor in good health, serving as a control. The specimen sequenced was sorted CD4+, CD8+, or CD8+CD57+ T cells (not recorded which) from PBMCs. The V call is TRBV7-2, the J call TRBJ2-5, with no clear D. CDR3 amino acids: CASSFRAGAEETQCF. The CDR3, as DNA: TGTGCCAGCAGCTTTCGGGCAGGTGCGGAAGAGACCCAGTGCTTC. Full variable domain (rest looked up from reference TRBV7-2 and TRBJ2-5): GAGVSQSPSNKVTEKGKDVELRCDPISGHTALYWYRQSLGQGLEFLIYFQGNSAPDKSGLPSDRFSAERTGGSVSTLTIQRTQQEDSAVYLCASSFRAGAEETQCFGPGTRLLVL.